This entry concerns a single T cell receptor (beta chain). Sequenced by immunoSEQ multiplex PCR; TCRdb stores in-frame clones only, minus some. Here the sample spans roughly 64,000 clones, over 85% being singletons. This entry belongs to a study of T cell changes during pregnancy in multiple sclerosis. The sequences come from peripheral blood, collected in the second trimester of pregnancy. This clonotype originated in a female donor with multiple sclerosis, enrolled in a pregnancy study.

The CDR3 sequence is CASSQASGDGNQPQHF. The CDR3, as DNA: TGTGCCAGCAGCCAAGCGTCCGGAGACGGCAATCAGCCCCAGCATTTT. The chain is built from TRBV4-2 and TRBJ1-5; D not certain. The CDR3 runs to 16 residues. Germline V gene lookup returns CDR1 LGHNA and CDR2 YNFKEQ. Trimming removed 1 base from V and 2 bases from J, with 12 bases in between.